This T cell receptor (beta chain) was captured in a study of radiation and T cells in renal cell carcinoma. This table comes from immunoSEQ multiplex PCR, and its TCRdb copy is limited to in-frame clones, with some not included. The sample has about 78,000 clones, 89% seen once; the top ten hold about 5.8%. The time point is: blood 4 weeks post-SBRT, at nephrectomy. This sample's treatment: 15 Gy SBRT to primary tumor, nephrectomy 4 weeks later. The CDR3 covers 15 residues. V usage is TRBV21-1 and J usage is TRBJ2-7; the D call TRBD1 from the table was never checked on the DNA. TRBV21-1 is annotated as a pseudogene. Here the sequenced sample was blood, taken from a patient whose treatment included radiotherapy and nephrectomy. This receptor was obtained from a woman between 65 and 79 years old with renal cell carcinoma. CDR3 region: CASNLPGQGKYEQYF. The CDR3 DNA follows: TGTGCCAGCAACCTGCCGGGACAGGGGAAGTACGAGCAGTACTTC.